A single sample is the source of the 17 T cell receptor beta chains below, sequenced in a study of T cells after yellow fever vaccination. TCRdb analysed the 5' RACE reads with MiXCR anew, one entry per CDR3 protein. In the table there are a few hundred thousand distinct CDR3 sequences, about a sixth of which are singletons. The sequencing here drew on PBMCs, taken 5 days after the first yellow fever vaccination. Receptor source: a man aged 18 to 30 who received the YFV17D yellow fever vaccine.

A few counts support this clonotype. The chain combines TRBV27 with TRBJ2-2; 8 bases are shared with TRBD1. V lost 3 bases and J lost 3; bases outside the gene matches: 6. Looked up from germline, CDR1 is MNHEY and CDR2 is SMNVEV (reference sequence). The CDR3 is 16 amino acids. The CDR3 loop reads CASSLGRGLDTGELFF. The DNA for the CDR3 is TGTGCCAGCAGTTTGGGCAGGGGGCTTGACACCGGGGAGCTGTTTTTT.

Only a few counts were recorded for this clonotype. The chain couples TRBV14 to TRBJ1-1; D is uncertain. The CDR3 is made up of 14 amino acids. Germline values: CDR1 SGHDN, CDR2 FVKESK. Trimming removed 2 bases at V and 0 bases at J, with 7 bases between. The CDR3 coding sequence is TGTGCCAGCAGCCAACTCTTTATGAACACTGAAGCTTTCTTT. Amino acid sequence: CASSQLFMNTEAFF.

This clonotype appeared once. This chain connects TRBV14 to TRBJ2-1, with D hard to call. The CDR3 is 13 amino acids. Trimming removed 2 bases at V and 9 bases at J, with 11 bases between. In germline, CDR1 is SGHDN, CDR2 FVKESK. The CDR3 nucleotides are TGTGCCAGCAGCCAACGTCTGGCCCGTGAGCAGTTCTTC. It specifies CASSQRLAREQFF.

A few counts support this clonotype. J is TRBJ1-1 and V is TRBV5-6; D remains unclear. CDR1 SGHDT and CDR2 YYEEEE come from the germline V gene. The CDR3 contains 16 residues. V dropped 0 bases and J dropped 1 base, with 13 bases sitting between them. The CDR3 region is CASSLELTSWNTEAFF. CDR3 nucleotides: TGTGCCAGCAGCTTGGAGTTAACGAGCTGGAACACTGAAGCTTTCTTT. Complete variable domain (other parts from reference TRBV5-6 and TRBJ1-1): DAGVTQSPTHLIKTRGQQVTLRCSPKSGHDTVSWYQQALGQGPQFIFQYYEEEERQRGNFPDRFSGHQFPNYSSELNVNALLLGDSALYLCASSLELTSWNTEAFFGQGTRLTVV.

The chain joins TRBV7-2 to TRBJ2-4; 13 bases agree with TRBD2. The CDR3 runs 15 residues. Germline V CDR1 and CDR2: SGHTA, FQGNSA. The V gene end was trimmed by 6 bases and the J gene end by 7 bases; junction bases not matched to a gene: 6. The CDR3 bases are TGTGCCAGCAGTCCACTAGCGGGGGGGTTGAACATTCAGTACTTC. This gives the protein CASSPLAGGLNIQYF.

V and J are TRBV20-1 and TRBJ2-4; 10 nucleotides agree with TRBD2. The CDR3 runs 14 residues. In germline, CDR1 is DFQATT, CDR2 SNEGSKA (reference sequence). Trimming removed 0 bases from V and 11 bases from J; junction bases left unmatched: 7. The CDR3 region has the DNA TGCAGTGCTAGAGATAGCGGGGGGCCTACCGTTCAGTACTTC. Protein product: CSARDSGGPTVQYF.

This clonotype was found once. This chain connects TRBV14 to TRBJ2-3; D is unresolved. The V gene's germline CDR1 is SGHDN and CDR2 FVKESK. The CDR3 has 15 residues. V was cut by 2 bases and J by 1 base, with 10 bases left in between. The CDR3: CASSQSVERTDTQYF. CDR3 nucleotides: TGTGCCAGCAGCCAATCGGTGGAGCGCACAGATACGCAGTATTTT.

This clonotype was detected only a few times. The chain combines TRBV6-5 with TRBJ2-1; no clear D. The CDR3 extends over 16 amino acids. Trimming cost V 1 base and J 9 bases, with 19 bases left between them. The germline V gene encodes CDR1 MNHEY and CDR2 SVGAGI. The CDR3 here is CASSYWASGRTSEQFF. The CDR3 DNA sequence: TGTGCCAGCAGTTACTGGGCTTCTGGCCGCACGAGTGAGCAGTTCTTC.

This clonotype was seen a handful of times. The chain carries TRBV7-2 and TRBJ2-1, with 11 bases aligning to TRBD2. The V gene end was trimmed by 5 bases and the J gene end by 0 bases; junction bases not matched to a gene: 6. The CDR3 spans 17 residues. CDR1 SGHTA and CDR2 FQGNSA come from the germline V gene. The CDR3 region is CASSTSGGYLSYNEQFF. CDR3 nucleotide sequence: TGTGCCAGCAGCACTAGCGGGGGTTACCTCTCCTACAATGAGCAGTTCTTC.

The chain links TRBV11-2 to TRBJ2-4; D tentatively reads TRBD1 or TRBD2 (5 bases each). V shed 5 bases and J shed 7 bases, with 18 bases lying between them. The germline gives CDR1 SGHAT, CDR2 FQNNGV. The CDR3 totals 15 residues. The CDR3 spells CASSPILGPGNIQYF. The CDR3 DNA reads as TGTGCCAGCAGCCCGATCCTGGGGCCGGGGAACATTCAGTACTTC.

There are many counts of this clonotype. The V call is TRBV18, the J call TRBJ2-1; 9 bases fit TRBD2. CDR1 is KGHSH and CDR2 is LQKENI in the germline V gene. The CDR3 consists of 15 residues. J gave up 5 bases and V 6 bases, and 8 bases lay outside the gene matches. DNA of the CDR3: TGTGCCAGCTCGCTTAGCGGGGGCCACGACAATGAGCAGTTCTTC. Protein: CASSLSGGHDNEQFF.

In this sample, this clonotype turned up a few times. At one of its ends the junction is not consistent with the germline gene, which may arise from a read error. The chain joins TRBV30 to TRBJ2-2, with TRBD2 matching over 7 bases. CDR3 size: 16 residues. The germline V gene has CDR1 GTSNPN and CDR2 SVGIG (reference sequence). Written as DNA, the CDR3 is TGCGCCTGGAGTGCCGGTCTAGCGGTGTACACCGGGGAGCTGTTTTTT. This translates into CAWSAGLAVYTGELFF.

The rearrangement joins TRBV5-1 to TRBJ2-2, with D perhaps matching TRBD2 (5 bases). Trimming took off 5 bases at V and 1 base at J, with 12 bases between the two ends. The CDR3 loop spans 15 amino acids. In germline, CDR1 is SGHRS, CDR2 YFSETQ. The DNA for the CDR3 is TGCGCCAGCAGTGGTTCTAGCCTGAACACCGGGGAGCTGTTTTTT. The encoded protein is CASSGSSLNTGELFF. Full variable domain (outside the CDR3, taken from reference TRBV5-1 and TRBJ2-2): KAGVTQTPRYLIKTRGQQVTLSCSPISGHRSVSWYQQTPGQGLQFLFEYFSETQRNKGNFPGRFSGRQFSNSRSEMNVSTLELGDSALYLCASSGSSLNTGELFFGEGSRLTVL.

The genes are TRBV4-1 and TRBJ1-3, with unresolved D. The V gene lost 4 bases and the J gene lost 4 bases, with 14 bases spanning the gap. In germline, CDR1 is MGHRA, CDR2 YSYEKL. The CDR3 is 15 amino acids. Here the CDR3 reads CASSRPTGIGNTIYF. The CDR3, as DNA: TGCGCCAGCAGCCGACCGACCGGGATCGGAAACACCATATATTTT.

V usage is TRBV7-9 and J usage is TRBJ2-7; either TRBD1 or TRBD2 may supply D (5 bases each). V shed 1 base and J shed 2 bases, with 12 bases lying between them. The V gene's germline CDR1 is SEHNR and CDR2 FQNEAQ (reference sequence). The CDR3 length is 15 residues. In DNA, the CDR3 is TGTGCCAGCAGCTTAGTAGCAGGGACCACCTACGAGCAGTACTTC. This translates into CASSLVAGTTYEQYF.

This chain connects TRBV7-6 to TRBJ1-6, with TRBD1 identical over 7 bases. The CDR3 runs 16 residues. Germline lookup yields CDR1 SGHVS and CDR2 FNYEAQ. V trimming: 5 bases; J trimming: 4 bases; junction bases outside the gene matches: 8. CDR3 sequence (DNA): TGTGCCAGCAGCCTCGCCAGGGACAGTTATAATTCACCCCTCCACTTT. It is translated as CASSLARDSYNSPLHF. The variable domain in full, with the rest retrieved from reference TRBV7-6 and TRBJ1-6, is GAGVSQSPRYKVTKRGQDVALRCDPISGHVSLYWYRQALGQGPEFLTYFNYEAQQDKSGLPNDRFSAERPEGSISTLTIQRTEQRDSAMYRCASSLARDSYNSPLHFGNGTRLTVT.

The gene calls are TRBV4-2 and TRBJ1-4; possible D gene TRBD1, 5 bases. Trimming took 1 base from V and 11 from J, leaving 14 bases between them. The CDR3 is 14 residues long. Germline-derived CDR1 and CDR2 are LGHNA and YNFKEQ. The CDR3 protein is CASSQGMGLGKLFF. For the CDR3, the DNA is TGTGCCAGCAGCCAAGGAATGGGACTAGGGAAACTGTTTTTT.